The clone carrying this T cell receptor beta chain was observed many times. What it recognizes is unknown. The data belong to a study of metastatic and nonmetastatic thyroid tumors. Study information: Malignant and benign thyroid patients had repertoires compared in peripheral blood and tumor or nodule tissue.

As processed by the authors: Across clinicopathological groups, CDR3 differences served as the basis for building a distant-metastasis classifier for papillary thyroid cancer. Using MiXCR, TCRdb re-called clones from the PCR reads. What appears here as the V and J calls and clone size reflects TCRdb's work, not the paper's. The profile shows 35,000 to 50,000 clones, around 16% of them singletons. There were no patients who had received any treatment before thyroid surgery. Trimming shortened V by 2 bases and J by 2 bases, and 11 bases separated the two germline ends. Per germline, CDR1 MNHEY and CDR2 SVGEGT. This CDR3 has 15 amino acids. Study-wide points: A significant increase in TCR beta diversity was reportedly seen in malignant thyroid tumors relative to benign nodules, in blood and tumor.

What was sequenced was tumor tissue. The chain carries TRBV6-2 or TRBV6-3 and TRBJ2-3, with TRBD2 as a possible D gene (5 bases). The clonotype originates from a female donor with papillary thyroid cancer or a benign thyroid nodule (not recorded which). Some clones in this sample may be carry-over from other donors' samples. CDR3 loop: CASSYGLMTTDTQYF. CDR3 sequence (DNA): TGTGCCAGCAGTTACGGACTCATGACCACAGATACGCAGTATTTT.